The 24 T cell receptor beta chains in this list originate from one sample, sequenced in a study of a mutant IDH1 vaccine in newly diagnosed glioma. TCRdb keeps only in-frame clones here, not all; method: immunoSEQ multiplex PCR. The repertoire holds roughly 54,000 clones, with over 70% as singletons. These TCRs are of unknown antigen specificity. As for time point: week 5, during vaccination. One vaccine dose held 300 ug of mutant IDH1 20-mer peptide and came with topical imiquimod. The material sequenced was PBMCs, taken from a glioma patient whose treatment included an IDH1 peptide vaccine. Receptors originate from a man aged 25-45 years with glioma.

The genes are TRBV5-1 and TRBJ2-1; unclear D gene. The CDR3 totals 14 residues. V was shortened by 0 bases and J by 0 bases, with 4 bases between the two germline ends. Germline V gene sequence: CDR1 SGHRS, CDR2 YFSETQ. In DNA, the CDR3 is TGCGCCAGCAGCTTGGCCAGCTCCTACAATGAGCAGTTCTTC. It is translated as CASSLASSYNEQFF.

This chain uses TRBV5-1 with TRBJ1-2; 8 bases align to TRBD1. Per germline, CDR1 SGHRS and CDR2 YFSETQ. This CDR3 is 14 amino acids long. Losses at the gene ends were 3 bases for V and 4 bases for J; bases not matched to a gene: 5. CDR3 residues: CASSSGQGTYGYTF. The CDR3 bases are TGCGCCAGCAGCTCAGGACAGGGTACCTATGGCTACACCTTC.

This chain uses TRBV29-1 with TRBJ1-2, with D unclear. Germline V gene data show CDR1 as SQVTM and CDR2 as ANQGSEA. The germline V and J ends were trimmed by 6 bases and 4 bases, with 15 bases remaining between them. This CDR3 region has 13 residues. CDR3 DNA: TGCAGCGTCGAGGAGAGGCCACCCTATGGCTACACCTTC. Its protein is CSVEERPPYGYTF.

CDR3 bases: TGTGCCAGCAGCTTCTTGGACAGGGGGCCCGAGCAGTACTTC. Protein sequence: CASSFLDRGPEQYF. This chain connects TRBV7-9 to TRBJ2-7, with 11 bases that match TRBD1. Germline CDR1 SEHNR, CDR2 FQNEAQ (reference sequence). With V trimmed by 3 bases and J by 6 bases, 4 bases remained unmatched. The CDR3 runs to 14 residues.

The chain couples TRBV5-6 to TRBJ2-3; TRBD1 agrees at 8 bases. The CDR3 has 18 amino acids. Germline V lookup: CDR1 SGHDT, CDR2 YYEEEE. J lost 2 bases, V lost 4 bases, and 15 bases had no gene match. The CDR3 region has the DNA TGTGCCAGCAGCCCCCTTTACAGACAGGGGACCCCCACAGATACGCAGTATTTT. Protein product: CASSPLYRQGTPTDTQYF.

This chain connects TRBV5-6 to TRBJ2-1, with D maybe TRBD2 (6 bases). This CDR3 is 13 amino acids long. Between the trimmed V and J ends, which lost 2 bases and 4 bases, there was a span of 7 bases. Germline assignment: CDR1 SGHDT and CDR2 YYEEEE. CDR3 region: CASSFGTYNEQFF. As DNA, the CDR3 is TGTGCCAGCAGCTTCGGGACTTACAATGAGCAGTTCTTC.

This CDR3 reads CASRIHQGDSPLHF. The DNA of the CDR3 is TGTGCCAGCAGAATTCATCAAGGAGATTCACCCCTCCACTTT. V is TRBV6-5 and J is TRBJ1-6; no clear D gene. V was shortened by 6 bases and J by 8 bases, with 14 bases between the two germline ends. In germline, CDR1 is MNHEY, CDR2 SVGAGI. This CDR3 is 14 amino acids long.

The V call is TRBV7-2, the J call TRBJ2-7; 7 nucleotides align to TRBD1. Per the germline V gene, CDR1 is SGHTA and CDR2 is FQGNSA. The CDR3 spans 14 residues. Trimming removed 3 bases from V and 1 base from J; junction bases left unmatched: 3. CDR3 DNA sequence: TGTGCCAGCAGCTTTCCAGGGGGTTCCTACGAGCAGTACTTC. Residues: CASSFPGGSYEQYF.

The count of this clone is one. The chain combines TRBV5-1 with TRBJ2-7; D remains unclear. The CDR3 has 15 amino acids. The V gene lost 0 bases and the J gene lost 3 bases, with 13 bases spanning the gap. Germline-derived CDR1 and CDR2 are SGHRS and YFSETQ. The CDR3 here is CASSLDPRLDYEQYF. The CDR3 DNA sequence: TGCGCCAGCAGCTTGGATCCGCGGCTAGACTACGAGCAGTACTTC.

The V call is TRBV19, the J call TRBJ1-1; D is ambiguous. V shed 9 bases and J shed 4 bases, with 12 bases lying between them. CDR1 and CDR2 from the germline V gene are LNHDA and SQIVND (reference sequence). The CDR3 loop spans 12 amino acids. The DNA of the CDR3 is TGTGCCAGCCGACACGGCGCCACTGAAGCTTTCTTT. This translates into CASRHGATEAFF.

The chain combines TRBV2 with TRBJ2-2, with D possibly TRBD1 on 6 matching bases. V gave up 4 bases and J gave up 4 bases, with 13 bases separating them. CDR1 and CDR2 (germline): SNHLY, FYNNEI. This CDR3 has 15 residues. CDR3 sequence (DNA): TGTGCCAGCAGTGTCGGCAGGGGCCCCACCGGGGAGCTGTTTTTT. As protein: CASSVGRGPTGELFF.

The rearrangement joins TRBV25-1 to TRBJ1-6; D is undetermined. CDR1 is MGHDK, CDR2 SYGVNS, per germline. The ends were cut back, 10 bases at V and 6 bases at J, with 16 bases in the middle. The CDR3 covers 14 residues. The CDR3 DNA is TGTGCCACCTCTTTGAGCATCTCTAATTCACCCCTCCACTTT. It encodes CATSLSISNSPLHF. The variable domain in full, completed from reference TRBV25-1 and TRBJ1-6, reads EADIYQTPRYLVIGTGKKITLECSQTMGHDKMYWYQQDPGMELHLIHYSYGVNSTEKGDLSSESTVSRIRTEHFPLTLESARPSHTSQYLCATSLSISNSPLHFGNGTRLTVT.

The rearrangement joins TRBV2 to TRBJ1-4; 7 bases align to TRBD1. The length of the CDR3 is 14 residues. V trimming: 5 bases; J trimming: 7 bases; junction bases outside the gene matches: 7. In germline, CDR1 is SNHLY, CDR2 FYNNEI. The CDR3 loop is CASSYTGAGEKLFF. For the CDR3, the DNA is TGTGCCAGCAGTTACACAGGGGCGGGTGAAAAACTGTTTTTT.

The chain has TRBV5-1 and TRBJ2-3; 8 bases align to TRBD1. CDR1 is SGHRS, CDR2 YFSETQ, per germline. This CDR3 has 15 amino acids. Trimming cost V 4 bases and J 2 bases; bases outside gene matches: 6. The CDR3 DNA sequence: TGCGCCAGCAGCGGTGGACAGGGTCACACAGATACGCAGTATTTT. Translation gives CASSGGQGHTDTQYF.

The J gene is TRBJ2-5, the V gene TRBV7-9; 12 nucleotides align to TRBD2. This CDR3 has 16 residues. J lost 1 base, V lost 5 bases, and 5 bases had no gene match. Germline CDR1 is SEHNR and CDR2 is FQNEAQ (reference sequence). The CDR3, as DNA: TGTGCCAGCAGCCTACTAGCGGGGGGATCCCAAGAGACCCAGTACTTC. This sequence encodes CASSLLAGGSQETQYF.

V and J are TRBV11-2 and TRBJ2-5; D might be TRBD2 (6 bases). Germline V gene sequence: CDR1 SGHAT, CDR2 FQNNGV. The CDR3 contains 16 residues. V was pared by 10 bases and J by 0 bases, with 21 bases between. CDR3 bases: TGTGCCACCACCGTAGGCCGGGGGTGGGACCAAGAGACCCAGTACTTC. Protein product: CATTVGRGWDQETQYF.

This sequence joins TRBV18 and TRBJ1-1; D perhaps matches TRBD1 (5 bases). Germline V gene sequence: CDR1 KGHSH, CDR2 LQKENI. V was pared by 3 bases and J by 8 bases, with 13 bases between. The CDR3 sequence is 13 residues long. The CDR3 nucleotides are TGTGCCAGCTCACCTATTAGCCGGGACGAAGCTTTCTTT. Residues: CASSPISRDEAFF.

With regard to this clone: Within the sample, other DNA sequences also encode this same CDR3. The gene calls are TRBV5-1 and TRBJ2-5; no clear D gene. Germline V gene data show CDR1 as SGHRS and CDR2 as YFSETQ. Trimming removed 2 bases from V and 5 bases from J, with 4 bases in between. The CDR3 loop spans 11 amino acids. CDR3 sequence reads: CASSFGETQYF. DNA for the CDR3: TGCGCCAGCAGCTTCGGTGAGACCCAGTACTTC. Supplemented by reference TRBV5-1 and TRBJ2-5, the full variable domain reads KAGVTQTPRYLIKTRGQQVTLSCSPISGHRSVSWYQQTPGQGLQFLFEYFSETQRNKGNFPGRFSGRQFSNSRSEMNVSTLELGDSALYLCASSFGETQYFGPGTRLLVL.

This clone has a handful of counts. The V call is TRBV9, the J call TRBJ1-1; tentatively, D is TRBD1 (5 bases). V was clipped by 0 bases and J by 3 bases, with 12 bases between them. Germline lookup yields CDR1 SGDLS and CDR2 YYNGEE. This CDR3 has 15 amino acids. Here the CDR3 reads CASSVAGFEDTEAFF. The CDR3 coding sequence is TGTGCCAGCAGCGTAGCAGGGTTTGAGGACACTGAAGCTTTCTTT.

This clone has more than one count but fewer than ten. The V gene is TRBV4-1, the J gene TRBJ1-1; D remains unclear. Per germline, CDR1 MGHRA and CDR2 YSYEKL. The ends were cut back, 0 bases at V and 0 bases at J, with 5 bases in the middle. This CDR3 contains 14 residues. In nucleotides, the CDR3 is TGCGCCAGCAGCCAAGATCGACTGAACACTGAAGCTTTCTTT. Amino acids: CASSQDRLNTEAFF.

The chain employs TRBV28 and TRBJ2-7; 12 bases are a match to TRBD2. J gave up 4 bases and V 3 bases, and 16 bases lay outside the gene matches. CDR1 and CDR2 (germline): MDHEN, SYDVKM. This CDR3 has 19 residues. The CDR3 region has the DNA TGTGCCAGCAGTTTGGTTCCACACAGCGGACTAGCGGGGAAATACGAGCAGTACTTC. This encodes CASSLVPHSGLAGKYEQYF. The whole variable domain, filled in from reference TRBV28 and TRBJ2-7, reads DVKVTQSSRYLVKRTGEKVFLECVQDMDHENMFWYRQDPGLGLRLIYFSYDVKMKEKGDIPEGYSVSREKKERFSLILESASTNQTSMYLCASSLVPHSGLAGKYEQYFGPGTRLTVT.

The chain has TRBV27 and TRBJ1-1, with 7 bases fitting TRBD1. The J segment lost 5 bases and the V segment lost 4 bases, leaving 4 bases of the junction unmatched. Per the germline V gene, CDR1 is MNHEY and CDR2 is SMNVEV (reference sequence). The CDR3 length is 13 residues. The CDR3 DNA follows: TGTGCCAGCAGTTCGATGACAGGGACTGAAGCTTTCTTT. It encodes CASSSMTGTEAFF.

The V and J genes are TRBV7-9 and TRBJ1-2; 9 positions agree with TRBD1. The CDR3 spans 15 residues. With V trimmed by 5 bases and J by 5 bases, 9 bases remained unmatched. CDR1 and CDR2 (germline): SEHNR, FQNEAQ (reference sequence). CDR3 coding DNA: TGTGCCAGCAGCATAACCGGGACAGGGCTTTATGGCTACACCTTC. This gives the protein CASSITGTGLYGYTF. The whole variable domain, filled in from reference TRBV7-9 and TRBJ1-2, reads DTGVSQNPRHKITKRGQNVTFRCDPISEHNRLYWYRQTLGQGPEFLTYFQNEAQLEKSRLLSDRFSAERPKGSFSTLEIQRTEQGDSAMYLCASSITGTGLYGYTFGSGTRLTVV.

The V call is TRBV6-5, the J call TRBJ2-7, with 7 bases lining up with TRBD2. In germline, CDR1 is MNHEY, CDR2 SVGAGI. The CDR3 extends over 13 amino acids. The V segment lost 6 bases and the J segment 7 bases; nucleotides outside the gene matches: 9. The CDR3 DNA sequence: TGTGCCAGCAGCCCGATTTGGGGGGGTGAGCAGTACTTC. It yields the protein CASSPIWGGEQYF.